This T cell receptor (beta chain) is drawn from a study of T cell repertoires in cytomegalovirus infection. Study-wide context: It can be stated that public TCR beta signatures indicated CMV infection as well as a matching HLA type. Broader study findings: HLA-C-restricted, CMV-specific TCR beta clonotypes were dominant ex vivo. CMV carriers having the relevant HLA were flagged by cumulative public TCR beta family frequency.

Worth noting for this clonotype: What it binds is unknown.

TCRdb re-called the reads through MiXCR, storing one row per CDR3 protein. The sample includes around 710,000 distinct CDR3 sequences, about 28% seen only once; the top ten take around 13%. Germline assignment: CDR1 SGHTA and CDR2 FQGTGA. The V end was cut by 5 bases, the J end by 1 base, with 15 bases between. The CDR3 extends over 16 amino acids. The receptor was isolated from a human donor in good health (CMV status not recorded). Some clones in this sample may be carry-over from other donors' samples. The rearrangement links TRBV7-3 to TRBJ2-1; perhaps TRBD2 as D (5 bases). The specimen was cultured CD8+ T cells from PBMCs, collected from culture after CMV antigen stimulation. The CDR3 protein is CASSVAPGESYNEQFF. The DNA of the CDR3 is TGTGCCAGCAGCGTAGCCCCCGGGGAGTCCTACAATGAGCAGTTCTTC.